The text below deals with one T cell receptor beta chain. Profiled with immunoSEQ multiplex PCR; TCRdb holds only in-frame clones, not every one. The repertoire includes hundreds of thousands of clones, about 86% of them detected once, and about 4.5% sits in the top ten. These data are taken from a study of blood T cell repertoires in COVID-19. Donors were grouped by their self-reported clinical history. Per the germline V gene, CDR1 is SQVTM and CDR2 is ANQGSEA. The CDR3 sequence is 16 residues long. The germline V and J ends were trimmed by 4 bases and 1 base, with 18 bases remaining between them. Material for sequencing was PBMCs or T cells enriched from blood (not recorded which). The receptor's source is a woman younger than 45 who had been exposed to COVID-19. This chain connects TRBV29-1 to TRBJ2-3; TRBD2 might be the D (6 bases). The CDR3 sequence is CSVGIWRGAGTDTQYF. The CDR3 DNA reads TGCAGCGTTGGAATATGGAGGGGAGCTGGCACAGATACGCAGTATTTT.